These 26 T cell receptor beta chains share one sample of origin, sequenced in a study of blood T cell repertoires in COVID-19. TCRdb keeps only in-frame clones here, not all; method: immunoSEQ multiplex PCR. This table has about 240,000 clones, 75% to 90% appearing once. Source material: PBMCs or T cells enriched from blood (not recorded which). The origin of the receptors is a woman aged 40 to 50 with acute COVID-19.

This sequence joins TRBV12-3 or TRBV12-4 and TRBJ1-5; a weak D match, TRBD1 (5 bases). The CDR3 is 11 residues long. With 8 bases removed from V and 4 bases from J, the gap between germline ends came to 6 bases. The CDR3 loop is CASGANQPQHF. DNA for the CDR3: TGTGCCAGCGGGGCAAATCAGCCCCAGCATTTT.

The chain employs TRBV6-6 and TRBJ2-7; TRBD2 matches 12 bases. Trimming removed 6 bases from V and 2 bases from J; junction bases left unmatched: 2. The CDR3 is 14 residues long. CDR1 MNHNY and CDR2 SVGAGI come from the germline V gene (reference sequence). CDR3 protein: CASRLAGGAYEQYF. The CDR3 DNA is TGTGCCAGCAGACTAGCGGGAGGTGCCTACGAGCAGTACTTC.

V is TRBV11-3 and J is TRBJ2-2; D is possibly TRBD1 (6 bases). Trimming took off 1 base at V and 2 bases at J, with 11 bases between the two ends. The CDR3 runs to 16 residues. The germline CDR1 and CDR2 sequences are SGHNT and YENEEA. The CDR3 nucleotides read TGTGCCAGCAGCTTAGTTGGGACACCAAACACCGGGGAGCTGTTTTTT. Translated, it gives CASSLVGTPNTGELFF.

The chain couples TRBV24-1 to TRBJ2-3, with D tentatively TRBD2 (5 bases). V was shortened by 3 bases and J by 3 bases, with 12 bases between the two germline ends. The CDR3 covers 15 residues. Germline CDR1 is KGHDR and CDR2 is SFDVKD. The CDR3 DNA reads TGTGCCACCAGTGATCGGGGAGTGGAAACAGATACGCAGTATTTT. Translated: CATSDRGVETDTQYF.

This chain connects TRBV28 to TRBJ1-6, with D possibly TRBD1 on 6 matching bases. Germline assignment: CDR1 MDHEN and CDR2 SYDVKM. The ends were cut back, 6 bases at V and 0 bases at J, with 12 bases in the middle. The CDR3 extends over 16 amino acids. In nucleotides, the CDR3 is TGTGCCAGCAGCCCAGGGGCGGACTCCTATAATTCACCCCTCCACTTT. It yields the protein CASSPGADSYNSPLHF. Together with reference TRBV28 and TRBJ1-6, the CDR3 gives the full variable domain: DVKVTQSSRYLVKRTGEKVFLECVQDMDHENMFWYRQDPGLGLRLIYFSYDVKMKEKGDIPEGYSVSREKKERFSLILESASTNQTSMYLCASSPGADSYNSPLHFGNGTRLTVT.

This clone was counted a few times. This chain joins TRBV5-1 and TRBJ1-2, with unresolved D. The CDR3 totals 16 residues. Between the trimmed V and J ends, which lost 0 bases and 0 bases, there was a span of 12 bases. CDR1 is SGHRS and CDR2 is YFSETQ in the germline V gene. CDR3 in DNA: TGCGCCAGCAGCTTGGCCGTGGCAACATCTAACTATGGCTACACCTTC. Translation gives CASSLAVATSNYGYTF.

This clone occurred once. The chain links TRBV24-1 to TRBJ2-1; TRBD2 aligns across 12 bases. Trimming at V came to 4 bases and at J to 3 bases, leaving 3 bases not matched to a gene. The CDR3 totals 16 residues. From germline, CDR1 is KGHDR and CDR2 SFDVKD. CDR3 protein: CATSEGTSGLYNEQFF. CDR3 nucleotide sequence: TGTGCCACCAGTGAGGGGACTAGCGGGCTCTACAATGAGCAGTTCTTC.

The rearrangement links TRBV19 to TRBJ2-7, with TRBD2 as a possible D gene (7 bases). The V gene lost 10 bases and the J gene lost 2 bases, with 12 bases spanning the gap. CDR1 is LNHDA, CDR2 SQIVND, per germline (reference sequence). The CDR3 totals 12 residues. CDR3 in DNA: TGTGCCAAAAGGGGGGGGACCTACGAGCAGTACTTC. This codes for CAKRGGTYEQYF.

The chain employs TRBV11-2 and TRBJ1-3; 10 bases match TRBD1. Germline lookup yields CDR1 SGHAT and CDR2 FQNNGV. The V gene end was trimmed by 5 bases and the J gene end by 3 bases; junction bases not matched to a gene: 7. The CDR3 has 16 residues. In nucleotides, the CDR3 is TGTGCCAGCAGCGATCGACAGGGGGCGGGTGGAAACACCATATATTTT. Translating gives CASSDRQGAGGNTIYF.

V usage is TRBV12-3 or TRBV12-4 and J usage is TRBJ1-1; D not resolved. V dropped 5 bases and J dropped 5 bases, with 9 bases sitting between them. The CDR3 sequence is 12 residues long. The CDR3 nucleotides read TGTGCCAGCAGTCCGTCGTCGACTGAAGCTTTCTTT. As protein: CASSPSSTEAFF.

V usage is TRBV10-2 and J usage is TRBJ2-7, with a tentative D call TRBD2 (7 bases). This CDR3 is 15 amino acids long. The germline gives CDR1 WSHSY, CDR2 SAAADI. Trimming cost V 6 bases and J 6 bases, with 21 bases left between them. DNA of the CDR3: TGCGCCAGCAGATATGGTGGACAAAGGGGGGGCGAGCAGTACTTC. This translates into CASRYGGQRGGEQYF.

This chain uses TRBV2 with TRBJ2-5; D is perhaps TRBD1 (6 bases). Germline-derived CDR1 and CDR2 are SNHLY and FYNNEI. CDR3 size: 12 residues. V dropped 8 bases and J dropped 3 bases, with 10 bases sitting between them. As DNA, the CDR3 is TGTGCCAGCGCATGGACAGAAGAGACCCAGTACTTC. Translation: CASAWTEETQYF.

This chain links TRBV27 with TRBJ2-5; 12 bases fit TRBD2. This CDR3 comprises 15 residues. Germline V gene data show CDR1 as MNHEY and CDR2 as SMNVEV (reference sequence). V gave up 4 bases and J gave up 4 bases; unmatched junction bases: 4. Written as DNA, the CDR3 is TGTGCCAGCAGTTCTCCGACTAGCGGGAGAGAGACCCAGTACTTC. Its translation is CASSSPTSGRETQYF.

A single count supports this clone. The chain has TRBV6-5 and TRBJ1-3; maybe TRBD1 (6 bases). V lost 6 bases and J 3 bases, leaving 15 bases between the germline ends. CDR3 length: 15 amino acids. Germline CDR1 reads MNHEY; CDR2 reads SVGAGI. DNA for the CDR3: TGTGCCAGCAGCCCCACAGGGCTAGGTGGAAACACCATATATTTT. Protein sequence: CASSPTGLGGNTIYF.

V and J are TRBV19 and TRBJ2-1; the match to TRBD1 covers 7 bases. This CDR3 region has 15 residues. V trimming: 0 bases; J trimming: 4 bases; junction bases outside the gene matches: 3. CDR1 and CDR2 (germline): LNHDA, SQIVND (reference sequence). CDR3 in amino acids: CASSIDGTAYNEQFF. The CDR3 DNA follows: TGTGCCAGTAGTATAGACGGGACAGCTTACAATGAGCAGTTCTTC. Complete variable domain (other parts from reference TRBV19 and TRBJ2-1): DGGITQSPKYLFRKEGQNVTLSCEQNLNHDAMYWYRQDPGQGLRLIYYSQIVNDFQKGDIAEGYSVSREKKESFPLTVTSAQKNPTAFYLCASSIDGTAYNEQFFGPGTRLTVL.

The chain is built from TRBV5-4 and TRBJ2-1; D is possibly TRBD2 (6 bases). CDR1 and CDR2 (germline): SGHNT, YYREEE (reference sequence). V gave up 4 bases and J gave up 2 bases, with 16 bases separating them. This CDR3 comprises 16 residues. In DNA form, the CDR3 reads TGTGCCAGCAGCCCGTTTTCGGGAGTACCCTACAATGAGCAGTTCTTC. This encodes CASSPFSGVPYNEQFF. Based on the CDR3 plus reference TRBV5-4 and TRBJ2-1, the full variable domain is ETGVTQSPTHLIKTRGQQVTLRCSSQSGHNTVSWYQQALGQGPQFIFQYYREEENGRGNFPPRFSGLQFPNYSSELNVNALELDDSALYLCASSPFSGVPYNEQFFGPGTRLTVL.

This rearrangement joins TRBV7-2 to TRBJ2-6, with no clear D. This CDR3 region has 15 residues. Trimming cost V 3 bases and J 2 bases, with 8 bases left between them. From germline, CDR1 is SGHTA and CDR2 FQGNSA. CDR3 loop: CASSFGFTGANVLTF. CDR3 nucleotide sequence: TGTGCCAGCAGCTTCGGGTTCACTGGGGCCAACGTCCTGACTTTC.

The chain combines TRBV27 with TRBJ2-7; D remains ambiguous. The CDR3 runs 14 residues. Trimming took 6 bases from V and 3 from J, leaving 15 bases between them. From germline, CDR1 is MNHEY and CDR2 SMNVEV (reference sequence). The chain's CDR3 is CASSVLPMYYEQYF. DNA of the CDR3: TGTGCCAGCAGCGTACTTCCAATGTACTACGAGCAGTACTTC.

This clone was seen just once. The genes are TRBV19 and TRBJ2-2; 12 bases are shared with TRBD2. V lost 5 bases and J lost 3; bases outside the gene matches: 10. The CDR3 loop spans 18 amino acids. Germline CDR1 and CDR2: LNHDA and SQIVND (reference sequence). The CDR3 sequence is CASSAGTSGSPDTGELFF. The CDR3 DNA is TGTGCCAGTAGTGCCGGGACTAGCGGGTCCCCGGACACCGGGGAGCTGTTTTTT.

This chain links TRBV12-3 or TRBV12-4 with TRBJ2-1, with D maybe TRBD2 (6 bases). This CDR3 contains 11 residues. The ends were cut back, 7 bases at V and 8 bases at J, with 9 bases in the middle. CDR3 sequence reads: CASIWGDEQFF. CDR3 in DNA: TGTGCCAGCATTTGGGGGGATGAGCAGTTCTTC.

This chain joins TRBV24-1 and TRBJ2-1, with TRBD2 identical over 11 bases. Germline values: CDR1 KGHDR, CDR2 SFDVKD. CDR3 size: 15 residues. V lost 1 base and J lost 10; bases outside the gene matches: 5. As DNA, the CDR3 is TGTGCCACCAGTGATTTTGGGCTAGCGGGAGGAGAGCAGTTCTTC. Amino acids: CATSDFGLAGGEQFF.

V gene TRBV7-8 combines with J gene TRBJ1-1; TRBD1 matches 7 bases. The CDR3 length is 17 residues. From germline, CDR1 is SGHVS and CDR2 FQNEAQ. J lost 2 bases, V lost 5 bases, and 14 bases had no gene match. The CDR3 sequence: CASSKGQTRGGNTEAFF. Here the CDR3 DNA reads TGTGCCAGCAGCAAGGGACAGACGAGAGGAGGAAACACTGAAGCTTTCTTT. The entire variable domain, with the rest obtained from reference TRBV7-8 and TRBJ1-1, is as follows: GAGVSQSPRYKVAKRGQDVALRCDPISGHVSLFWYQQALGQGPEFLTYFQNEAQLDKSGLPSDRFFAERPEGSVSTLKIQRTQQEDSAVYLCASSKGQTRGGNTEAFFGQGTRLTVV.

V gene TRBV7-3 combines with J gene TRBJ1-3, with unresolved D. Trimming shortened V by 2 bases and J by 0 bases, and 5 bases separated the two germline ends. The CDR3 length is 14 residues. Germline V gives CDR1 SGHTA, CDR2 FQGTGA. The DNA of the CDR3 is TGTGCCAGCAGCTTAGGCGGCTCTGGAAACACCATATATTTT. Protein sequence: CASSLGGSGNTIYF.

V usage is TRBV11-3 and J usage is TRBJ1-2; 7 bases align to TRBD1. V was pared by 5 bases and J by 0 bases, with 9 bases of the junction left unmatched. CDR1 is SGHNT and CDR2 is YENEEA in the germline V gene. CDR3 length: 16 residues. For the CDR3, the DNA is TGTGCCAGCAGCATCGGGACAGCGGCCGCTAACTATGGCTACACCTTC. Residues: CASSIGTAAANYGYTF.

The CDR3 protein is CASSLLRQGASEAFF. In DNA, the CDR3 is TGTGCCAGCAGTTTACTCCGACAGGGGGCCTCTGAAGCTTTCTTT. This chain links TRBV27 with TRBJ1-1, with TRBD1 identical over 10 bases. The V gene end was trimmed by 2 bases and the J gene end by 6 bases; junction bases not matched to a gene: 6. Germline V gene sequence: CDR1 MNHEY, CDR2 SMNVEV (reference sequence). This CDR3 is built from 15 residues.

The chain employs TRBV7-9 and TRBJ1-6; D remains ambiguous. V lost 3 bases, J lost 4 bases, and 10 bases lay in between. The CDR3 has 15 amino acids. Germline V CDR1 and CDR2: SEHNR, FQNEAQ (reference sequence). CDR3 sequence (DNA): TGTGCCAGCAGCTTGGGCCAGTTTTATAATTCACCCCTCCACTTT. This gives the protein CASSLGQFYNSPLHF.